Presented here are 27 T cell receptor beta chains from one specimen sequenced in a study of blood T cell repertoires in COVID-19. Sequencing used immunoSEQ multiplex PCR; TCRdb keeps in-frame clones, though not all of them. This table has fewer than 450,000 clones, about 90% appearing once. Material for sequencing was peripheral blood. These receptors originate from a woman in her late teens or twenties who had recovered from COVID-19.

V is TRBV7-2 and J is TRBJ2-3; maybe TRBD2 (5 bases). Trimming pared 1 base from V and 3 bases from J, leaving 17 bases between. Germline V gene sequence: CDR1 SGHTA, CDR2 FQGNSA. The CDR3 has 17 residues. This CDR3 is CASSLVLTWESTDTQYF. The CDR3 region has the DNA TGTGCCAGCAGCTTAGTTCTTACGTGGGAGAGTACAGATACGCAGTATTTT. Together with reference TRBV7-2 and TRBJ2-3, the CDR3 gives the full variable domain: GAGVSQSPSNKVTEKGKDVELRCDPISGHTALYWYRQSLGQGLEFLIYFQGNSAPDKSGLPSDRFSAERTGGSVSTLTIQRTQQEDSAVYLCASSLVLTWESTDTQYFGPGTRLTVL.

The chain uses TRBV24-1 and TRBJ1-3; maybe TRBD1 (5 bases). This CDR3 comprises 14 residues. V was trimmed by 7 bases and J by 2 bases, leaving 11 bases between them. Germline V lookup: CDR1 KGHDR, CDR2 SFDVKD. This CDR3 reads CATSGGTPGNTIYF. The CDR3 nucleotides are TGTGCCACCAGCGGCGGGACCCCTGGAAACACCATATATTTT.

Comments on this clone: It is likely a read error, because the conserved phenylalanine at the end of the CDR3 is missing. Because the CDR3's place on the DNA is in doubt, the DNA is left out and the CDR3 is given as listed by TCRdb. The chain joins TRBV5-6 to TRBJ2-7; the D call TRBD2 from the table was never checked on the DNA. The CDR3 region is 12 residues in length, termini included. Germline-derived CDR1 and CDR2 are SGHDT and YYEEEE. CDR3 residues: CASSAGSGLTIL.

The rearrangement joins TRBV24-1 to TRBJ2-3; 8 bases line up with TRBD2. The CDR3 is made up of 17 amino acids. Germline V CDR1 and CDR2: KGHDR, SFDVKD. With V trimmed by 1 base and J by 1 base, 6 bases remained unmatched. The CDR3 spells CATSDFGTRKGTDTQYF. CDR3 sequence (DNA): TGTGCCACCAGTGATTTCGGGACTAGGAAGGGCACAGATACGCAGTATTTT.

The chain is built from TRBV3-1 (or the pseudogene TRBV3-2) and TRBJ1-2; a possible D gene is TRBD1 (5 bases). Germline values: CDR1 LGHDT, CDR2 YNNKEL (reference sequence). The germline V and J ends were trimmed by 2 bases and 3 bases, with 16 bases remaining between them. This CDR3 is built from 16 residues. The CDR3: CASSQLVVDNYYGYTF. In nucleotides, the CDR3 is TGTGCCAGCAGCCAACTCGTGGTGGACAACTACTATGGCTACACCTTC.

The chain uses TRBV29-1 and TRBJ2-3, with a weak D call TRBD2 (5 bases). Germline V lookup: CDR1 SQVTM, CDR2 ANQGSEA. Trimming shortened V by 0 bases and J by 0 bases, and 13 bases separated the two germline ends. The CDR3 covers 16 residues. In nucleotides, the CDR3 is TGCAGCGTTGAAGATTTAAGAGGGCCTAGCACAGATACGCAGTATTTT. Translating it yields CSVEDLRGPSTDTQYF.

The chain has TRBV4-3 and TRBJ2-1; unclear D gene. The CDR3 sequence is 18 residues long. The V gene lost 1 base and the J gene lost 0 bases, with 16 bases spanning the gap. The germline gives CDR1 LGHNA, CDR2 YSLEER. DNA for the CDR3: TGCGCCAGCAGCCAAGGGGCTTTTCGCTCCAGCTCCTACAATGAGCAGTTCTTC. Its translation is CASSQGAFRSSSYNEQFF.

The CDR3 loop is CASRVQETGGPYGYTF. DNA of the CDR3: TGTGCCAGTAGGGTCCAAGAGACAGGGGGCCCCTATGGCTACACCTTC. The chain combines TRBV19 with TRBJ1-2; 10 bases match TRBD1. The V segment lost 6 bases and the J segment 4 bases; nucleotides outside the gene matches: 11. CDR1 is LNHDA and CDR2 is SQIVND in the germline V gene (reference sequence). The CDR3 is made up of 16 amino acids.

The chain has TRBV2 and TRBJ2-4, with TRBD1 as a possible D gene (6 bases). The CDR3 covers 14 residues. CDR1 is SNHLY, CDR2 FYNNEI, per germline. Trimming removed 3 bases at V and 1 base at J, with 7 bases between. CDR3 region: CASSERGAKNIQYF. The CDR3 DNA follows: TGTGCCAGCAGTGAGAGGGGGGCCAAAAACATTCAGTACTTC. Together with reference TRBV2 and TRBJ2-4, the CDR3 gives the full variable domain: EPEVTQTPSHQVTQMGQEVILRCVPISNHLYFYWYRQILGQKVEFLVSFYNNEISEKSEIFDDQFSVERPDGSNFTLKIRSTKLEDSAMYFCASSERGAKNIQYFGAGTRLSVL.

The chain has TRBV24-1 and TRBJ2-5, with 10 bases matching TRBD1. Trimming removed 3 bases from V and 4 bases from J; junction bases left unmatched: 7. Germline CDR1 and CDR2: KGHDR and SFDVKD. The CDR3 has 16 residues. In DNA form, the CDR3 reads TGTGCCACCAGTGATCCCTGGGACAGGGGACGAGAGACCCAGTACTTC. Translated: CATSDPWDRGRETQYF.

The chain has TRBV4-3 and TRBJ2-1; the match to TRBD2 covers 9 bases. The junction had 4 bases not matched to a gene; V was cut back by 0 bases and J by 4 bases. Germline loops: CDR1 LGHNA, CDR2 YSLEER. The CDR3 runs to 16 residues. The CDR3 nucleotides read TGCGCCAGCAGCCAAGATGTAACTAGCGGGTACAATGAGCAGTTCTTC. Translating it yields CASSQDVTSGYNEQFF.

This clone was counted a few times. The chain has TRBV18 and TRBJ1-1; D is perhaps TRBD1 (6 bases). Trimming pared 2 bases from V and 5 bases from J, leaving 15 bases between. Germline V CDR1 and CDR2: KGHSH, LQKENI. The CDR3 covers 15 residues. The CDR3, as DNA: TGTGCCAGCTCACCATCAGGGGACCCGAAGACTGAAGCTTTCTTT. Its protein is CASSPSGDPKTEAFF.

V and J are TRBV10-1 and TRBJ2-2, with TRBD2 as a possible D gene (5 bases). V lost 0 bases and J 0 bases, leaving 8 bases between the germline ends. This CDR3 has 16 residues. Germline V gene data show CDR1 as WNHNN and CDR2 as SYGVQD (reference sequence). The CDR3 reads CASSESRDSNTGELFF. In DNA, the CDR3 is TGCGCCAGCAGTGAGTCGAGGGATTCGAACACCGGGGAGCTGTTTTTT.

This rearrangement joins TRBV6-5 to TRBJ2-1, with TRBD1 matching over 7 bases. This CDR3 is built from 15 residues. V shed 5 bases, J shed 2 bases, and the junction held 6 bases outside the gene matches. Germline CDR1 reads MNHEY; CDR2 reads SVGAGI. The CDR3 protein is CASSTGQIAYNEQFF. CDR3 DNA sequence: TGTGCCAGCAGTACGGGACAGATAGCCTACAATGAGCAGTTCTTC.

The J gene is TRBJ1-2, the V gene TRBV6-6; unclear D gene. Germline CDR1 is MNHNY and CDR2 is SVGAGI (reference sequence). The V and J ends lost 6 bases and 2 bases respectively, with 16 bases between them. The CDR3 length is 15 residues. For the CDR3, the DNA is TGTGCCAGCAGACATGTCGTCGGGGAAAACTATGGCTACACCTTC. Amino acid sequence: CASRHVVGENYGYTF.

This clone has more than one count but fewer than ten. The chain couples TRBV5-4 to TRBJ1-6, with unresolved D. The CDR3 length is 14 residues. Germline CDR1 reads SGHNT; CDR2 reads YYREEE (reference sequence). Trimming stripped 4 bases from V and 9 bases from J, with 14 bases between. The CDR3 region has the DNA TGTGCCAGCAGCAGGACGCTCGCGGGTTCACCCCTCCACTTT. This sequence encodes CASSRTLAGSPLHF.

In DNA form, the CDR3 reads TGCAGCGTTGCTACAGGGGGCGGCACTGAAGCTTTCTTT. Translation gives CSVATGGGTEAFF. The chain has TRBV29-1 and TRBJ1-1; TRBD1 agrees at 9 bases. J gave up 4 bases and V 4 bases, and 4 bases lay outside the gene matches. The CDR3 sequence is 13 residues long. The germline CDR1 and CDR2 sequences are SQVTM and ANQGSEA.

The rearrangement links TRBV5-5 to TRBJ2-7; the match to TRBD1 covers 7 bases. Unmatched junction bases numbered 7, after V lost 4 bases and J lost 0 bases. This CDR3 region has 15 residues. The germline V gene has CDR1 SGHKS and CDR2 YYEKEE (reference sequence). CDR3 coding DNA: TGTGCCAGCAGCATCCGACCAGGGGGCTCCTACGAGCAGTACGTC. Protein: CASSIRPGGSYEQYV.

The V gene is TRBV7-7, the J gene TRBJ2-2; possible D gene TRBD1, 5 bases. The CDR3 has 15 amino acids. Germline V lookup: CDR1 SSHAT, CDR2 FNYEAQ (reference sequence). V lost 1 base, J lost 6 bases, and 12 bases lay in between. The DNA of the CDR3 is TGTGCCAGCAGCTTAGGGCCTAGGGGTCCCGGGGAGCTGTTTTTT. Amino acids: CASSLGPRGPGELFF.

The gene calls are TRBV15 and TRBJ1-1, with D possibly TRBD1 on 6 matching bases. CDR3 length: 13 amino acids. V dropped 1 base and J dropped 5 bases, with 8 bases sitting between them. Germline CDR1 and CDR2: LNHNV and YYDKDF (reference sequence). The CDR3 loop is CATSRAQGTEAFF. DNA for the CDR3: TGTGCCACCAGCAGAGCACAGGGAACTGAAGCTTTCTTT.

The rearrangement joins TRBV11-2 to TRBJ2-7; D might be TRBD1 (6 bases). The CDR3 covers 14 residues. V lost 3 bases, J lost 1 base, and 10 bases lay in between. Germline CDR1 is SGHAT and CDR2 is FQNNGV. The CDR3, as DNA: TGTGCCAGCAGCTTCGCGGACAGTTCCTACGAGCAGTACGTC. This translates into CASSFADSSYEQYV.

This chain links TRBV9 with TRBJ2-3; weak D call: TRBD1 (6 bases). CDR3 length equals 17 residues. Germline V gene data show CDR1 as SGDLS and CDR2 as YYNGEE. The V end was cut by 0 bases, the J end by 2 bases, with 16 bases between. CDR3 sequence (DNA): TGTGCCAGCAGCGTAGAGGGGGAGAACCCATTCACAGATACGCAGTATTTT. It codes for CASSVEGENPFTDTQYF.

Comments on this clone: At the DNA level, this CDR3 is encoded by other sequences in the same sample as well. V gene TRBV5-1 combines with J gene TRBJ1-1; a weak D match, TRBD1 (6 bases). This CDR3 spans 14 amino acids. The V end was cut by 0 bases, the J end by 3 bases, with 9 bases between. CDR1 SGHRS and CDR2 YFSETQ come from the germline V gene. The CDR3 nucleotides read TGCGCCAGCAGCTTGGTTCCAGGGGACACTGAAGCTTTCTTT. It is translated as CASSLVPGDTEAFF.

The genes are TRBV7-2 and TRBJ1-3; tentative D call: TRBD1 (6 bases). This CDR3 region has 16 residues. The V gene lost 6 bases and the J gene lost 2 bases, with 17 bases spanning the gap. The germline V gene encodes CDR1 SGHTA and CDR2 FQGNSA. CDR3 loop: CASSYPQGSAGNTIYF. In DNA form, the CDR3 reads TGTGCCAGCAGTTACCCCCAGGGGTCAGCTGGAAACACCATATATTTT.

The gene calls are TRBV7-2 and TRBJ2-2, with D uncertain. CDR3 length: 16 amino acids. The germline V and J ends were trimmed by 0 bases and 4 bases, with 12 bases remaining between them. CDR1 and CDR2 (germline): SGHTA, FQGNSA. In DNA form, the CDR3 reads TGTGCCAGCAGCTTAGCTCCCTTAGATGTCACCGGGGAGCTGTTTTTT. It specifies CASSLAPLDVTGELFF.

V gene TRBV27 combines with J gene TRBJ2-2; tentative D call: TRBD2 (6 bases). With 1 base removed from V and 6 bases from J, the gap between germline ends came to 15 bases. Germline CDR1 is MNHEY and CDR2 is SMNVEV (reference sequence). The CDR3 totals 16 residues. Here the CDR3 reads CASSLFAAGRAGELFF. In nucleotides, the CDR3 is TGTGCCAGCAGTTTATTCGCGGCGGGACGGGCCGGGGAGCTGTTTTTT.

The CDR3 DNA sequence: TGTGCCAGCTCCCAGGGCTCCTACAATGAGCAGTTCTTC. It is translated as CASSQGSYNEQFF. The rearrangement links TRBV18 to TRBJ2-1; possible D gene TRBD1, 5 bases. This CDR3 is 13 amino acids long. Germline CDR1 KGHSH, CDR2 LQKENI. V was cut by 6 bases and J by 0 bases, with 6 bases left in between. The complete variable domain, with remaining parts taken from reference TRBV18 and TRBJ2-1, reads NAGVMQNPRHLVRRRGQEARLRCSPMKGHSHVYWYRQLPEEGLKFMVYLQKENIIDESGMPKERFSAEFPKEGPSILRIQQVVRGDSAAYFCASSQGSYNEQFFGPGTRLTVL.